The next 22 T cell receptor beta chains were all read from a single sample in a study of OX40 agonist ivuxolimab in advanced cancers. Clones were read by immunoSEQ multiplex PCR, and TCRdb kept only the in-frame ones, dropping some. Altogether roughly 56,000 clones are present, approximately 86% being singletons, with the ten largest covering about 0.88%. The sequencing used CD4+ or CD8+ T cells sorted from blood, collected in a trial of the OX40 agonist ivuxolimab. The receptors stem from an adult with an advanced solid tumor such as melanoma, head and neck, liver or kidney cancer.

The chain employs TRBV7-2 and TRBJ2-7; 9 bases align to TRBD1. The CDR3 contains 16 residues. Germline lookup yields CDR1 SGHTA and CDR2 FQGNSA. Trimming removed 1 base from V and 4 bases from J; junction bases left unmatched: 8. As DNA, the CDR3 is TGTGCCAGCAGCTTAGGGGCCGGGACAGGGCTTTACGAGCAGTACTTC. This sequence encodes CASSLGAGTGLYEQYF.

The chain joins TRBV7-2 to TRBJ1-5, with 9 bases lining up with TRBD1. The CDR3 is 14 residues long. Trimming took 3 bases from V and 6 from J; bases not matched to a gene: 3. In germline, CDR1 is SGHTA, CDR2 FQGNSA. CDR3 in amino acids: CASSFGTGSQPQHF. CDR3 in DNA: TGTGCCAGCAGCTTCGGGACAGGGTCTCAGCCCCAGCATTTT. Looking up the rest from reference TRBV7-2 and TRBJ1-5 gives the full variable domain: GAGVSQSPSNKVTEKGKDVELRCDPISGHTALYWYRQSLGQGLEFLIYFQGNSAPDKSGLPSDRFSAERTGGSVSTLTIQRTQQEDSAVYLCASSFGTGSQPQHFGDGTRLSIL.

This chain uses TRBV6-5 with TRBJ1-6, with 9 bases matching TRBD1. With V trimmed by 6 bases and J by 10 bases, 10 bases remained unmatched. There are 15 residues in the CDR3. The V gene's germline CDR1 is MNHEY and CDR2 SVGAGI. The DNA for the CDR3 is TGTGCCAGCAGACGACCGGACAGGGGTCCCTCACCCCTCCACTTT. Amino acid sequence: CASRRPDRGPSPLHF.

The V gene is TRBV7-8, the J gene TRBJ2-7; 9 bases line up with TRBD2. Germline CDR1 and CDR2: SGHVS and FQNEAQ. The length of the CDR3 is 16 residues. The V segment lost 0 bases and the J segment 1 base; nucleotides outside the gene matches: 4. CDR3 sequence reads: CASSLALSGGSYEQYF. In DNA, the CDR3 is TGTGCCAGCAGCTTAGCGCTCAGCGGGGGGTCCTACGAGCAGTACTTC.

This chain joins TRBV18 and TRBJ1-5; D is ambiguous. Germline loops: CDR1 KGHSH, CDR2 LQKENI. Trimming removed 6 bases at V and 5 bases at J, with 11 bases between. The CDR3 runs to 13 residues. The DNA for the CDR3 is TGTGCCAGCTCCCGCTCCCCAGATCAGCCCCAGCATTTT. Protein: CASSRSPDQPQHF.

This sequence joins TRBV5-8 and TRBJ2-1; 8 bases are shared with TRBD2. This CDR3 has 17 residues. V shed 2 bases and J 10 bases; nucleotides not matched to a gene: 17. Germline V CDR1 and CDR2: SGHTS, YDEGEE. The CDR3 sequence is CASSLTRGGLLTGEQFF. CDR3 nucleotides: TGTGCCAGCAGCTTAACCCGGGGGGGACTTCTCACCGGGGAGCAGTTCTTC.

By sample fraction, this clone is medium-sized. The chain uses TRBV2 and TRBJ2-2; maybe TRBD1 (6 bases). With 6 bases removed from V and 0 bases from J, the gap between germline ends came to 14 bases. CDR3 length: 16 residues. Germline assignment: CDR1 SNHLY and CDR2 FYNNEI. DNA of the CDR3: TGTGCCAGCAGCACGGGACACCTCGCGAACACCGGGGAGCTGTTTTTT. It yields the protein CASSTGHLANTGELFF.

This clone has only a few counts. The chain employs TRBV7-7 and TRBJ2-6; tentative D call: TRBD1 (6 bases). Deletions cut 5 bases from V and 0 bases from J, with 14 bases between. CDR1 and CDR2 (germline): SSHAT, FNYEAQ (reference sequence). This CDR3 is 17 amino acids long. The CDR3 sequence is CASSPATGNSGANVLTF. CDR3 DNA sequence: TGTGCCAGCAGCCCGGCGACAGGAAACTCTGGGGCCAACGTCCTGACTTTC.

In its sample, this clone was seen a few times. The rearrangement uses TRBV27 and TRBJ2-7, with 10 bases fitting TRBD2. The V gene end was trimmed by 7 bases and the J gene end by 5 bases; junction bases not matched to a gene: 14. The V gene's germline CDR1 is MNHEY and CDR2 SMNVEV (reference sequence). The CDR3 runs to 16 residues. CDR3 sequence reads: CASTTGSGRAQDEQYF. The CDR3 DNA follows: TGTGCCAGCACTACAGGGAGCGGGAGGGCCCAGGACGAGCAGTACTTC.

Comments on this clone: The sample carries other DNA sequences with the same CDR3. The rearrangement uses TRBV30 and TRBJ1-4; perhaps TRBD1 as D (5 bases). Germline CDR1 is GTSNPN and CDR2 is SVGIG (reference sequence). This CDR3 spans 11 amino acids. Trimming cost V 5 bases and J 7 bases, with 8 bases left between them. The CDR3 sequence is CAWGGFEKLFF. The CDR3, as DNA: TGTGCCTGGGGGGGTTTTGAAAAACTGTTTTTT.

The genes are TRBV9 and TRBJ2-3, with no clear D. Germline CDR1 reads SGDLS; CDR2 reads YYNGEE. Trimming shortened V by 3 bases and J by 2 bases, and 10 bases separated the two germline ends. The CDR3 runs to 14 residues. DNA of the CDR3: TGTGCCAGCAGCGAGGACCCTTTCACAGATACGCAGTATTTT. Encoded protein: CASSEDPFTDTQYF.

This clone was recorded a few times. The chain recombines TRBV5-4 with TRBJ1-2; a weak D match, TRBD1 (6 bases). V lost 0 bases to trimming and J lost 3 bases, with 15 bases between them. CDR3 length: 16 amino acids. Germline CDR1 is SGHNT and CDR2 is YYREEE (reference sequence). In nucleotides, the CDR3 is TGTGCCAGCAGCTTGGACAGGGCGACGTACGACTATGGCTACACCTTC. Protein sequence: CASSLDRATYDYGYTF. Together with reference TRBV5-4 and TRBJ1-2, the CDR3 gives the full variable domain: ETGVTQSPTHLIKTRGQQVTLRCSSQSGHNTVSWYQQALGQGPQFIFQYYREEENGRGNFPPRFSGLQFPNYSSELNVNALELDDSALYLCASSLDRATYDYGYTFGSGTRLTVV.

The table lists this clone with a few counts. The chain carries TRBV28 and TRBJ1-5; unclear D gene. Trimming removed 2 bases from V and 0 bases from J, with 14 bases in between. CDR3 length: 17 amino acids. Germline lookup yields CDR1 MDHEN and CDR2 SYDVKM. The CDR3 DNA sequence: TGTGCCAGCAGTTTAACCCTAGGACGGACTAGCAATCAGCCCCAGCATTTT. Protein product: CASSLTLGRTSNQPQHF.

This chain uses TRBV9 with TRBJ2-5, with 7 bases fitting TRBD1. This CDR3 has 13 residues. V lost 3 bases and J lost 5; bases outside the gene matches: 4. Germline V CDR1 and CDR2: SGDLS, YYNGEE. The CDR3 coding sequence is TGTGCCAGCAGCGGACAGGGTCGGGAGACCCAGTACTTC. It translates to CASSGQGRETQYF. The full variable domain, with the rest looked up from reference TRBV9 and TRBJ2-5, is DSGVTQTPKHLITATGQRVTLRCSPRSGDLSVYWYQQSLDQGLQFLIQYYNGEERAKGNILERFSAQQFPDLHSELNLSSLELGDSALYFCASSGQGRETQYFGPGTRLLVL.

The DNA of the CDR3 is TGTGCCAGCAGTTACTCTTGGGGTACGAACACTGAAGCTTTCTTT. It specifies CASSYSWGTNTEAFF. V gene TRBV6-5 combines with J gene TRBJ1-1, with D unclear. The CDR3 has 15 residues. Trimming removed 0 bases from V and 1 base from J, with 9 bases in between. Per germline, CDR1 MNHEY and CDR2 SVGAGI.

The chain links TRBV6-5 to TRBJ2-5, with TRBD1 as a possible D gene (5 bases). TRBJ2-7 matches the DNA end more closely, so the J call is doubtful. The CDR3 extends over 14 amino acids. Germline CDR1 MNHEY, CDR2 SVGAGI. As DNA, the CDR3 is TGTGCCAGCAGTCGAAGGGGCCCCCCCTACGAGCAGTACTTC. Protein product: CASSRRGPPYEQYF.

The rearrangement joins TRBV2 to TRBJ2-7, with D possibly matching TRBD1 (6 bases). Trimming shortened V by 4 bases and J by 3 bases, and 16 bases separated the two germline ends. The length of the CDR3 is 15 residues. Germline CDR1 reads SNHLY; CDR2 reads FYNNEI. CDR3 DNA: TGTGCCAGCAGTGGGTCTGCGACAGGAGTCTACGAGCAGTACTTC. It specifies CASSGSATGVYEQYF.

This clone came up once. Mismatch with germline at one junction end may stem from a read error. The chain joins TRBV5-1 to TRBJ2-5, with D perhaps TRBD1 or TRBD2 (6 bases each). CDR1 is SGHRS, CDR2 YFSETQ, per germline. The CDR3 is made up of 16 amino acids. CDR3 sequence (DNA): TGCGCCAGTAGCTTGGGGTATAGGGGGGACCAAGAGACCCAGTACTTC. It codes for CASSLGYRGDQETQYF.

The genes are TRBV5-1 and TRBJ2-2; D perhaps matches TRBD1 (5 bases). Trimming pared 0 bases from V and 3 bases from J, leaving 15 bases between. This CDR3 is built from 17 residues. Germline-derived CDR1 and CDR2 are SGHRS and YFSETQ. This CDR3 is CASSLVQDEWDTGELFF. CDR3 bases: TGCGCCAGCAGCTTGGTACAGGACGAGTGGGACACCGGGGAGCTGTTTTTT.

The V call is TRBV5-1, the J call TRBJ1-2, with D tentatively TRBD1 (6 bases). Germline V gene lookup returns CDR1 SGHRS and CDR2 YFSETQ. The CDR3 totals 14 residues. Trimming stripped 3 bases from V and 5 bases from J, with 14 bases between. CDR3 coding DNA: TGCGCCAGCAGCTCGGAAGGACAGAGATATGGCTACACCTTC. This gives the protein CASSSEGQRYGYTF.

The J gene is TRBJ2-5, the V gene TRBV19, with 7 bases lining up with TRBD1. Germline CDR1 reads LNHDA; CDR2 reads SQIVND (reference sequence). The CDR3 extends over 16 amino acids. J was trimmed by 3 bases and V by 5 bases; bases with no gene match: 12. The CDR3 sequence is CASSLPGTADEETQYF. For the CDR3, the DNA is TGTGCCAGTAGTCTTCCCGGGACAGCGGACGAAGAGACCCAGTACTTC.

The genes are TRBV27 and TRBJ1-1; 9 bases are a match to TRBD1. Germline CDR1 is MNHEY and CDR2 is SMNVEV (reference sequence). V dropped 7 bases and J dropped 7; count of bases not matched to a gene: 10. The CDR3 consists of 14 residues. In nucleotides, the CDR3 is TGTGCCAGCATTAATCGACAGGGGGTTGGTGAAGCTTTCTTT. This translates into CASINRQGVGEAFF.